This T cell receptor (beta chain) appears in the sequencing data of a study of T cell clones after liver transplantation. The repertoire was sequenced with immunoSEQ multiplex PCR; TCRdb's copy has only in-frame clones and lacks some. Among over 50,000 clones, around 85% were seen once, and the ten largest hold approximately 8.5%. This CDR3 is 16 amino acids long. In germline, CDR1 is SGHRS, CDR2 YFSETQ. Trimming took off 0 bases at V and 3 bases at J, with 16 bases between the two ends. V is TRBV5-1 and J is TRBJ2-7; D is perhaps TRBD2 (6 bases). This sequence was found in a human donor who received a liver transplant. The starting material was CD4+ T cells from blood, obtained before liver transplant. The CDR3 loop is CASSLGDAGTLYEQYF. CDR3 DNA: TGCGCCAGCAGCTTGGGGGACGCCGGGACTCTCTACGAGCAGTACTTC.